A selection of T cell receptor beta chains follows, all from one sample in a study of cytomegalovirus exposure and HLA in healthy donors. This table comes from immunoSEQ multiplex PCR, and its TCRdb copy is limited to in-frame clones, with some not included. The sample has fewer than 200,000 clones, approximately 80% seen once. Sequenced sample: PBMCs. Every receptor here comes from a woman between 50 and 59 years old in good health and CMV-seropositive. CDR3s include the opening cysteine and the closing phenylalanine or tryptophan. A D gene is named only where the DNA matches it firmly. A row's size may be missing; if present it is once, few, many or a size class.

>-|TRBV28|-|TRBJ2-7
CASSYGGPKQYF
TGTGCCAGCAGTTACGGCGGGCCCAAGCAGTACTTC
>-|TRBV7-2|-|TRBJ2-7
CASSSVAREQYF
TGTGCCAGCAGCTCAGTAGCGAGGGAGCAGTACTTC
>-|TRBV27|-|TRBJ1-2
CASRRGDISRGYTF
TGTGCCAGCAGGCGGGGGGACATTAGTCGGGGCTACACCTTC
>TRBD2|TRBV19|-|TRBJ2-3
CASSRTSGSTDTQYF
TGTGCCAGTAGTAGGACTAGCGGGAGCACAGATACGCAGTATTTT
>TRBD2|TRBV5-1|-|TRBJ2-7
CASSLVAGAYEQYF
TGCGCCAGCAGCTTGGTAGCGGGGGCCTACGAGCAGTACTTC
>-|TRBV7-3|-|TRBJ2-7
CASSLTGGATGPYEQYF
TGTGCCAGCAGCTTAACGGGGGGGGCCACGGGGCCCTACGAGCAGTACTTC
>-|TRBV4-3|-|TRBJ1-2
CASSQDLQGRGYGYTF
TGCGCCAGCAGCCAAGACCTCCAGGGGAGAGGCTATGGCTACACCTTC
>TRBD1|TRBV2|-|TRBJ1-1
CASSERQGLDTEAFF
TGTGCCAGCAGTGAACGACAGGGCCTTGACACTGAAGCTTTCTTT
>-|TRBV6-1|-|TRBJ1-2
CASKLTYRDSYGYTF
TGTGCCAGCAAACTGACTTACAGGGATTCCTATGGCTACACCTTC
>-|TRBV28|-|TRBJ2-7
CASSSSFYEQYF
TGTGCCAGCAGTTCTAGCTTCTACGAGCAGTACTTC
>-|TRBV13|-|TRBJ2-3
CASSGGGGSTDTQYF
TGTGCCAGCAGCGGGGGCGGGGGTTCAACAGATACGCAGTATTTT
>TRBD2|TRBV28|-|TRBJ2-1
CASSLSRGRAFNEQFF
TGTGCCAGCAGTTTATCGCGCGGGAGGGCCTTTAATGAGCAGTTCTTC
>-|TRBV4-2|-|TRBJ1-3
CASSQEGHLTGNTIYF
TGTGCCAGCAGCCAAGAGGGACACCTTACTGGAAACACCATATATTTT
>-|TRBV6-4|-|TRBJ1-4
CASREGRVGWNEKLFF
TGTGCCAGCAGGGAGGGGAGGGTAGGTTGGAATGAAAAACTGTTTTTT
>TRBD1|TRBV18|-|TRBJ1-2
CASSPGQEYGYTF
TGTGCCAGCTCACCCGGACAGGAATATGGCTACACCTTC
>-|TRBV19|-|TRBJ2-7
CASRTDGGEQYF
TGTGCCAGTAGGACTGACGGTGGGGAGCAGTACTTC
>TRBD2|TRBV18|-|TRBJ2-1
CASSQLTSPEGSEQFF
TGTGCCAGCTCACAACTGACTAGCCCGGAGGGAAGTGAGCAGTTCTTC
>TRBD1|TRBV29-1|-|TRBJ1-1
CSVEGQGAGAEAFF
TGCAGCGTTGAAGGACAGGGGGCCGGGGCTGAAGCTTTCTTT
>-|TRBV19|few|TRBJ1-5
CASSLGGDQPQHF
TGTGCCAGTAGTCTGGGGGGGGATCAGCCCCAGCATTTT
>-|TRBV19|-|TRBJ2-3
CASSMVMGKQPQYF
TGTGCCAGTAGTATGGTTATGGGCAAGCAGCCCCAGTATTTT
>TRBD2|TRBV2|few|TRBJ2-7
CASRGGLAPTYEQYF
TGTGCCAGCAGGGGAGGACTAGCGCCCACCTACGAGCAGTACTTC
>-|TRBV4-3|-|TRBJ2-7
CASSQDFPSRGRKDQYF
TGCGCCAGCAGCCAAGATTTTCCCTCCCGGGGGAGAAAAGATCAGTACTTC
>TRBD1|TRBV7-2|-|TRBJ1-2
CASSLTGTGGQAGYTF
TGTGCCAGCAGCTTAACGGGGACAGGGGGCCAGGCTGGCTACACCTTC
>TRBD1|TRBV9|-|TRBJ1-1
CASSVDQGAEAFF
TGTGCCAGCAGCGTAGACCAGGGGGCTGAAGCTTTCTTT
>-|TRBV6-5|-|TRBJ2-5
CASSYSIRGETQYF
TGTGCCAGCAGTTACTCGATACGGGGGGAGACCCAGTACTTC
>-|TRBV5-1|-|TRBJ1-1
CASSLAPGSISEAFF
TGCGCCAGCAGCTTGGCCCCGGGGTCTATTAGTGAAGCTTTCTTT
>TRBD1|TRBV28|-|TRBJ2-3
CASKRTGATDTQYF
TGTGCCAGCAAACGGACAGGGGCCACAGATACGCAGTATTTT
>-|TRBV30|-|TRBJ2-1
CAWSRLVIPNEQFF
TGTGCCTGGAGTAGACTAGTCATTCCGAATGAGCAGTTCTTC
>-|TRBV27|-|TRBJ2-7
CASSFGGPSSYEQYF
TGTGCCAGCAGTTTTGGGGGCCCGAGCTCCTACGAGCAGTACTTC
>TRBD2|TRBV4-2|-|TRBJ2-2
CASSRGLARELFF
TGTGCCAGCAGCCGCGGACTAGCCCGGGAGCTGTTTTTT
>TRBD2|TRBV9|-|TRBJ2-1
CASSVSGLGASGGEQFF
TGTGCCAGCAGCGTCAGTGGTCTTGGGGCTAGCGGGGGAGAGCAGTTCTTC
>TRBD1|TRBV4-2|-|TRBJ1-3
CASSQVRGTAGNTIYF
TGTGCCAGCAGCCAAGTTAGAGGGACAGCTGGAAACACCATATATTTT
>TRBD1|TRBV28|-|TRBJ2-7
CASSFPRTGGYEQYF
TGTGCCAGCAGTTTCCCGAGGACAGGGGGCTACGAGCAGTACTTC
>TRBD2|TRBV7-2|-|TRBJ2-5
CASSYQAGFQETQYF
TGTGCCAGCAGTTACCAAGCGGGGTTCCAAGAGACCCAGTACTTC
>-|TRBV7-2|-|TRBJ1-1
CASSPLRANTEAFF
TGTGCCAGCAGCCCCTTGAGGGCGAACACTGAAGCTTTCTTT
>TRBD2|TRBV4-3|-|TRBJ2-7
CASSQAESGATYEQYF
TGCGCCAGCAGCCAAGCTGAGAGCGGGGCTACCTACGAGCAGTACTTC
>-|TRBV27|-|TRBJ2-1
CASSLARVGDEQFF
TGTGCCAGCAGTTTGGCCAGGGTCGGCGATGAGCAGTTCTTC
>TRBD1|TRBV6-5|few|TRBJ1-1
CASSFPGQVRTEAFF
TGTGCCAGCTCCTTCCCGGGACAGGTTCGGACTGAAGCTTTCTTT
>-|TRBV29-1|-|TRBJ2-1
CSAGTPEPRYEQFF
TGCAGCGCTGGGACTCCCGAGCCTCGCTATGAGCAGTTCTTC
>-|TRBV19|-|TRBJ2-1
CASSIPGNEQFF
TGTGCCAGTAGTATACCAGGAAATGAGCAGTTCTTC
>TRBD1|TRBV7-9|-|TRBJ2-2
CSSSLGRTGAGELFF
TGTTCCAGCAGCTTAGGGCGGACAGGGGCCGGGGAGCTGTTTTTT
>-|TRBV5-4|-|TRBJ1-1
CASSSGGRGATEAFF
TGTGCCAGCAGCTCGGGGGGGAGGGGCGCCACTGAAGCTTTCTTT
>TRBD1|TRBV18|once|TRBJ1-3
CASSPRLIQGGVSGNTIYF
TGTGCCAGCTCACCACGTCTCATACAGGGGGGTGTCTCTGGAAACACCATATATTTT
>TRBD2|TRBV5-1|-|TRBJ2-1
CASFGLAGRDEQFF
TGCGCCAGCTTCGGACTAGCGGGTAGGGATGAGCAGTTCTTC
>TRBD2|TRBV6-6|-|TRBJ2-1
CASSHWTSGDRNEQFF
TGTGCCAGCAGTCATTGGACTAGCGGGGATAGGAATGAGCAGTTCTTC
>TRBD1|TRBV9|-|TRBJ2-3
CASSVTGGYTDTQYF
TGTGCCAGCAGCGTGACAGGGGGCTATACAGATACGCAGTATTTT
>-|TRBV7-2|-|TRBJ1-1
CASSPGHANTEAFF
TGTGCCAGCAGTCCTGGACATGCGAACACTGAAGCTTTCTTT
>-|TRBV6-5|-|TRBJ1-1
CASSFTPGQLNTEAFF
TGTGCCAGCAGTTTCACACCCGGACAGCTTAACACTGAAGCTTTCTTT
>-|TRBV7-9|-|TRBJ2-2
CSSSFARNTGELFF
TGTTCCAGCAGCTTTGCGAGAAACACCGGGGAGCTGTTTTTT
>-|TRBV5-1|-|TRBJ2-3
CASSLGGQAGTDTQYF
TGCGCCAGCAGCTTGGGCGGGCAAGCGGGCACAGATACGCAGTATTTT
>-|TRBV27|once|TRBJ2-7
CASSFGSYDEQYF
TGTGCCAGCAGTTTCGGGAGCTACGACGAGCAGTACTTC
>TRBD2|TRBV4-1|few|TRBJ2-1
CASSHSSGGHYNEQFF
TGCGCCAGCAGCCATAGTAGCGGGGGGCACTACAATGAGCAGTTCTTC
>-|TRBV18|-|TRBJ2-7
CASSPTGWEQYF
TGTGCCAGCTCACCGACAGGTTGGGAGCAGTACTTC
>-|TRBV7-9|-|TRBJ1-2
CASSLGQADYGYTF
TGTGCCAGCAGCTTAGGACAGGCCGACTATGGCTACACCTTC